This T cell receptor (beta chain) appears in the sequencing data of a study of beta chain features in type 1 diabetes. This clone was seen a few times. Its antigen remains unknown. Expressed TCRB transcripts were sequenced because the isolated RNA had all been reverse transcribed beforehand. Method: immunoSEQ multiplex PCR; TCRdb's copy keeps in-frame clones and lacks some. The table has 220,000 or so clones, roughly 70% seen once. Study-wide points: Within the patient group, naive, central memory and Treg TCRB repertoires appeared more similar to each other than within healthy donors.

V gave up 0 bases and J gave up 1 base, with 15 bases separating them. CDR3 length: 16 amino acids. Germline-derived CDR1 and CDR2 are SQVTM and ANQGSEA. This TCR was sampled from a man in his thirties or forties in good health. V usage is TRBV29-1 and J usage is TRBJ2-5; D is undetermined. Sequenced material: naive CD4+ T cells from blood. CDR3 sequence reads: CSVEDPAGRPQETQYF. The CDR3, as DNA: TGCAGCGTTGAAGATCCGGCCGGCAGGCCCCAAGAGACCCAGTACTTC.